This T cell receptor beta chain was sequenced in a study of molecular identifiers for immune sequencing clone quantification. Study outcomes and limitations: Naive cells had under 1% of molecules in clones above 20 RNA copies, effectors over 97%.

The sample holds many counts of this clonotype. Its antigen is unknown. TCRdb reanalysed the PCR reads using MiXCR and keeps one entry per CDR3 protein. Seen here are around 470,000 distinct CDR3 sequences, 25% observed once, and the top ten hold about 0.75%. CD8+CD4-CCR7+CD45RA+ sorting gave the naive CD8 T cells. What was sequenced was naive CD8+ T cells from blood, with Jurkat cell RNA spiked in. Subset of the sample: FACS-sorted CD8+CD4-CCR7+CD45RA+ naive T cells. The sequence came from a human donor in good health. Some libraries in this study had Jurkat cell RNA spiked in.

CDR3 sequence reads: CASSSLGQGAYEQYF. The DNA of the CDR3 is TGTGCCAGCAGCTCCCTCGGACAGGGGGCCTACGAGCAGTACTTC. The V call is TRBV5-6, the J call TRBJ2-7, with 10 bases matching TRBD1. The germline V gene encodes CDR1 SGHDT and CDR2 YYEEEE. This CDR3 region has 15 residues. Trimming took 3 bases from V and 2 from J; bases not matched to a gene: 5.